This TCR beta chain was found in a study of blood T cell repertoires in COVID-19. Study-wide background: The origin of the acute and convalescent COVID-19 samples was the United States, Italy and Spain. From T cells, B-cell-depleted T cells, or PBMCs came the material, which was cDNA or gDNA.

Looked up from germline, CDR1 is MGHRA and CDR2 is YSYEKL. The CDR3 consists of 17 residues. The V gene end was trimmed by 4 bases and the J gene end by 0 bases; junction bases not matched to a gene: 8. Sequenced by immunoSEQ multiplex PCR; TCRdb stores in-frame clones only, minus some. The sample consists of some 310,000 clones, around 87% of them appearing once. Sequenced material: peripheral blood. V and J are TRBV4-1 and TRBJ1-5; 8 bases map to TRBD1. This TCR came from a man aged 50-59 years with active or convalescent COVID-19. The DNA of the CDR3 is TGCGCCAGCAGCCTGAGCTATCAGGGGGCTAGCAATCAGCCCCAGCATTTT. Translating it yields CASSLSYQGASNQPQHF.